This is a list of T cell receptor beta chains from one sample in a study of OX40 agonist ivuxolimab in advanced cancers. Generated by immunoSEQ multiplex PCR, the TCRdb table keeps only in-frame clones and is missing some. The sample shows about 40,000 clones, around 83% of them seen only once. Source: CD4+ or CD8+ T cells sorted from blood, taken in a trial of the OX40 agonist ivuxolimab. The receptor source for this set is an adult with an advanced solid tumor such as melanoma, head and neck, liver or kidney cancer. The CDR3 runs from the conserved cysteine through the conserved F or W. The D gene is left open where the match is weak. Size is stated for part of the rows, as once, few or many counts, or as a class when the clone is expanded.

clone size	D gene	V gene	J gene	CDR3 protein	CDR3 DNA
.	TRBD1	TRBV7-3	TRBJ2-7	CASSQATGSEQYF	TGTGCCAGCAGCCAGGCGACAGGGTCCGAGCAGTACTTC
.	.	TRBV2	TRBJ1-1	CASSRHKGLLRTEAFF	TGTGCCAGCAGTCGTCACAAGGGACTCTTGCGCACTGAAGCTTTCTTT
.	.	TRBV7-9	TRBJ2-3	CASSLGTKYTDTQYF	TGTGCCAGCAGCTTAGGGACAAAGTACACAGATACGCAGTATTTT
.	.	TRBV11-2	TRBJ1-2	CASSFLGGYGYTF	TGTGCCAGCAGCTTTCTTGGCGGATATGGCTACACCTTC
once	.	TRBV30	TRBJ1-2	CASLWGTENYGYTF	TGTGCCTCACTATGGGGCACGGAGAACTATGGCTACACCTTC
.	.	TRBV13	TRBJ2-7	CASSFPGYEQYF	TGTGCCAGCAGCTTCCCAGGCTACGAGCAGTACTTC
.	.	TRBV9	TRBJ1-2	CASSVEPGVHYGYTF	TGTGCCAGCAGCGTAGAGCCGGGCGTGCACTATGGCTACACCTTC
.	.	TRBV13	TRBJ2-3	CASSLGGSGSDTQYF	TGTGCCAGCAGCTTAGGTGGGTCGGGTTCAGATACGCAGTATTTT
.	TRBD1	TRBV6-1	TRBJ1-2	CASSEGDSGAYGYTF	TGTGCCAGCAGTGAAGGGGACAGTGGGGCCTATGGCTACACCTTC
.	.	TRBV6-6	TRBJ2-7	CASRSTGYEQYF	TGTGCCAGCAGATCCACAGGTTACGAGCAGTACTTC
.	.	TRBV19	TRBJ2-7	CASTDGSYEQYF	TGTGCCAGCACCGACGGCTCCTACGAGCAGTACTTC
.	.	TRBV28	TRBJ2-3	CASSLSRSTDTQYF	TGTGCCAGCAGTTTATCCCGGAGCACAGATACGCAGTATTTT
.	TRBD2	TRBV11-2	TRBJ2-7	CASSPRPGLAGVGSYEQYF	TGTGCCAGCAGCCCACGCCCGGGACTAGCGGGAGTTGGCTCCTACGAGCAGTACTTC
.	.	TRBV5-1	TRBJ2-1	CASSTRDTYNEQFF	TGCGCCAGCAGCACCCGGGACACTTACAATGAGCAGTTCTTC
.	TRBD1	TRBV29-1	TRBJ2-7	CSTGTGREQYF	TGCAGCACCGGGACAGGGCGGGAGCAGTACTTC
.	.	TRBV5-4	TRBJ1-1	CASRQEQEAAEAFF	TGTGCCAGCAGGCAGGAACAGGAAGCCGCTGAAGCTTTCTTT
.	TRBD1	TRBV19	TRBJ2-7	CASSMTFGDSYLNEQYF	TGTGCCAGTAGTATGACTTTTGGGGACAGCTACTTGAACGAGCAGTACTTC
medium-sized	.	TRBV5-4	TRBJ1-5	CASSLAGDGQPQHF	TGTGCCAGCAGCTTGGCCGGGGACGGTCAGCCCCAGCATTTT
.	.	TRBV28	TRBJ1-1	CASSVGTAEAFF	TGTGCCAGCAGCGTCGGGACGGCTGAAGCTTTCTTT
few	.	TRBV11-2	TRBJ1-1	CASSSTTGYYTEAFF	TGTGCCAGCAGCTCTACGACAGGATACTACACTGAAGCTTTCTTT
.	.	TRBV7-2	TRBJ2-7	CASSYRGEEQYF	TGTGCCAGCAGCTATCGCGGGGAGGAGCAGTACTTC
.	.	TRBV7-2	TRBJ1-1	CASAWGTNTEAFF	TGTGCCAGCGCCTGGGGGACTAACACTGAAGCTTTCTTT
once	.	TRBV13	TRBJ1-1	CASIQRGSGTPNTEAFF	TGTGCCAGCATCCAAAGGGGGTCCGGGACACCCAACACTGAAGCTTTCTTT
.	.	TRBV6-1	TRBJ1-3	CASKESSGNTIYF	TGTGCCAGCAAGGAATCCTCTGGAAACACCATATATTTT
few	.	TRBV4-1	TRBJ1-4	CASSRVQATNEKLFF	TGCGCCAGCAGCCGCGTACAAGCAACTAATGAAAAACTGTTTTTT
once	.	TRBV27	TRBJ2-1	CASSSFSGGQSMNEQFF	TGTGCCAGCAGTTCCTTCTCTGGGGGGCAGAGTATGAATGAGCAGTTCTTC
.	.	TRBV27	TRBJ1-1	CASSLGTATEAFF	TGTGCCAGCAGCCTCGGCACCGCCACTGAAGCTTTCTTT
.	.	TRBV19	TRBJ2-1	CASSISSGDIFYNEQFF	TGTGCCAGTAGTATTTCGTCAGGGGACATTTTCTACAATGAGCAGTTCTTC
.	TRBD2	TRBV5-1	TRBJ2-7	CASSLGPGLADDSSYEQYF	TGCGCCAGCAGCTTGGGACCGGGACTAGCAGATGACTCCTCCTACGAGCAGTACTTC
.	.	TRBV7-2	TRBJ2-3	CASSGLLDTQYF	TGTGCCAGCAGTGGACTCTTAGATACGCAGTATTTT
.	TRBD2	TRBV27	TRBJ2-1	CASSLGLAGGGEQFF	TGTGCCAGCAGTTTGGGACTAGCGGGGGGGGGTGAGCAGTTCTTC
.	.	TRBV30	TRBJ1-3	CAWSQGYGNTIYF	TGTGCCTGGAGCCAAGGATATGGAAACACCATATATTTT
.	.	TRBV11-2	TRBJ2-1	CASSLEFSPYNEQFF	TGTGCCAGCAGCCTAGAGTTTTCCCCCTACAATGAGCAGTTCTTC
.	TRBD2	TRBV15	TRBJ2-1	CATSGLAGDYNEQFF	TGTGCCACCAGCGGACTAGCGGGAGATTACAATGAGCAGTTCTTC
.	.	TRBV7-9	TRBJ2-7	CASSLGRGDGYEQYF	TGTGCCAGCAGCTTAGGGAGGGGGGACGGATACGAGCAGTACTTC
.	.	TRBV25-1	TRBJ2-2	CASSERGGWELFF	TGTGCCAGCAGTGAAAGGGGGGGGTGGGAGCTGTTTTTT
once	TRBD1	TRBV7-2	TRBJ2-2	CASSLGQGGTGELFF	TGTGCCAGCAGCTTGGGACAGGGGGGCACCGGGGAGCTGTTTTTT
.	TRBD2	TRBV10-1	TRBJ2-1	CASSGTSFDEQFF	TGCGCCAGCAGCGGGACTAGTTTCGATGAGCAGTTCTTC
.	.	TRBV27	TRBJ2-7	CASRVGGYGYEQYF	TGTGCCAGCAGAGTGGGGGGATACGGGTACGAGCAGTACTTC
.	.	TRBV28	TRBJ1-2	CASSFTGLYGYTF	TGTGCCAGCAGTTTTACGGGTCTATATGGCTACACCTTC
.	.	TRBV4-1	TRBJ2-2	CASSQDPPPNTGELFF	TGCGCCAGCAGCCAAGATCCCCCCCCGAACACCGGGGAGCTGTTTTTT
.	TRBD1	TRBV6-4	TRBJ1-1	CASSDTPGQGSTEAFF	TGTGCCAGCAGTGACACCCCAGGACAGGGAAGCACTGAAGCTTTCTTT
.	.	TRBV27	TRBJ2-1	CATGTASYNEQFF	TGTGCCACCGGGACTGCCTCCTACAATGAGCAGTTCTTC
.	TRBD1	TRBV11-2	TRBJ1-1	CASSLQGANTEAFF	TGTGCCAGCAGTTTACAGGGGGCGAACACTGAAGCTTTCTTT
.	.	TRBV28	TRBJ1-6	CASSRSGTYSPLHF	TGTGCCAGCAGTCGCTCCGGGACCTATTCACCCCTCCACTTT
.	.	TRBV27	TRBJ2-7	CASSFGPHYEQYF	TGTGCCAGCAGCTTTGGGCCACACTACGAGCAGTACTTC
.	TRBD1	TRBV28	TRBJ1-6	CASRPLPLTDRGLNSPLHF	TGTGCCAGCCGGCCTTTACCCCTAACCGACAGGGGGCTAAATTCACCCCTCCACTTT
once	TRBD1	TRBV6-6	TRBJ1-3	CASSPGQGGGNTIYF	TGTGCCAGCAGTCCCGGACAGGGGGGCGGAAACACCATATATTTT